This T cell receptor (beta chain) derives from a study of tumor-infiltrating lymphocytes in oesophageal squamous cell carcinoma. TCRdb analysed the PCR reads with MiXCR anew, one entry per CDR3 protein. The table has 15,000 to 20,000 distinct CDR3 sequences, about 40% seen once. This TCR was recovered from a female donor with esophageal squamous cell carcinoma. Source material: blood.

CDR3 bases: TGTGCCAGCTCACCATCGGAGATAGAAAAACTGTTTTTT. Amino acids: CASSPSEIEKLFF. The chain uses TRBV18 and TRBJ1-4; D gene ambiguous. Trimming stripped 2 bases from V and 8 bases from J, with 9 bases between. The CDR3 spans 13 residues. Germline V CDR1 and CDR2: KGHSH, LQKENI.